This T cell receptor beta chain was captured by sequencing in a study of blood T cells in healthy people across ages (dated by TCRdb to between 2014 and 2016). Notes on the research overall: In model experiments, template switching captured about one uniquely barcoded TCR beta cDNA molecule for every two T cells. To avoid experimental bias, donors of different ages were spread randomly across the sequencing lanes. Two additional independent replicas of 1 million unique cDNA reads from the same blood draw were analyzed for two donors (one aged 18 to 30 and one aged 80 or older). Using deep sequencing normalized with unique cDNA molecular identifiers, the study measured how TCR beta repertoire diversity changes with age. The donors were split into four age groups: young (average about 15 years), middle-aged (39), aged (62) and long-lived (over 75).

Libraries were made using 5' RACE. Instrument on record: Illumina HiSeq 2500. A second PCR of roughly 6 to 11 cycles was run with a J-beta primer mix and a sample-barcoded 5' primer. A template-switch 5' adaptor carrying 12 random nucleotides introduced a unique molecular identifier onto each TCR beta cDNA molecule. Each sample yielded at least 2.5 million CDR3-containing paired-end reads. First-strand cDNA was synthesized from all RNA with the Mint cDNA synthesis kit, primed by a TRBC-specific oligonucleotide. Following uracil-DNA glycosylase treatment, a first 18-cycle PCR with universal primers M1SS and BC2_uni_R was performed on all cDNA. Per the source publication's procedure: For normalization, 1 million high-quality reads were randomly selected from each sample, with every read carrying a distinct molecular identifier. Instead of being binned into consensus sequences, reads with shared molecular identifiers were discarded. MiTCR, with a Q25 quality threshold and the strictest error-elimination algorithm, was used for CDR3 identification, clonotype clustering and error correction. A nonparametric unseen species model with Euler transformation was used to estimate a lower bound on total TCR beta diversity. In TCRdb, the public reads were trimmed at Q25 with fastp and aligned with MiXCR, with productive beta chains retained. Each CDR3 protein appears once, grouped with its most common genes and DNA. The V and J calls and clone size are TCRdb's, not the authors'. For this sample there are 1 million or so distinct CDR3 sequences; under 45% appear just once. Jointly, the top ten make up over 15% of the sample.

What the research found in general, with its limitations: Bulk unsorted PBMC profiling prevented conclusive comparison of naive and antigen-experienced compartments. The percentage of naive T cells measured by flow cytometry correlated strongly with observed TCR beta diversity. As age increased, observed TCR beta diversity per million T cells dropped in a roughly linear way, and a significant reduction was already evident by age around 41. Compared with the aged group, more naive CD4+ T cells, fewer expanded clones and increased TCR diversity were shown by the long-lived group, suggesting age selection. The CMV infection status of donors was not known, potentially confounding age-related changes in expanded clonotypes. Estimates of total diversity from one million sequenced T cells were regarded as lower bounds and underestimates.

The CDR3 has 15 amino acids, counting the end cysteine and phenylalanine. Here the CDR3 DNA is all that survives: 45 bases in frame from base 1. Trimming costs V 10 bases and J 4 bases, and their ends lie 19 bases apart. CDR1 is given as SGHTA and CDR2 as FQGNSA, both from the germline V gene. This clonotype was picked up a small number of times. Its recognized antigen is unknown. No much larger clone exists at a distance of one base, and base qualities are not known. Donors were 39 systemically healthy Caucasian individuals from Russia aged roughly 6 to 100 years. Ten milliliters of peripheral blood were drawn from each donor into EDTA-treated Vacutainer tubes. Ficoll-Paque density-gradient centrifugation was used to isolate PBMCs, with at least 6 million obtained per sample. Trizol reagent was used to extract total RNA from the PBMCs, yielding at least 5.5 micrograms per sample. Naive CD45RAhigh/CD27high T cell percentages were measured by flow cytometry on a PBMC aliquot from every donor.

This clonotype was sampled from a woman aged 60 to 75 in good health. Sequencing input: blood. The sequence links TRBV7-2 to TRBJ2-2; the D gene is possibly TRBD1 or TRBD2, with 5 bases matching each. The nucleotide sequence reads TGTGCCACCCGACTGGGACCGGAGACCACCGGGGAGCTGTTTTTT. Translated, this gives CATRLGPETTGELFF.